The 3 T cell receptor beta chains given below trace back to one sample, sequenced in a study of cytomegalovirus exposure and HLA in healthy donors. 13 Jbeta primers and 60 Vbeta primers were used for the PCR. Libraries were prepared by immunoSEQ multiplex PCR; TCRdb keeps only in-frame clonotypes and omits some of them. The sample yields about 150,000 clones, around 72% seen once. Specimen: PBMCs. These receptors came from a man in his forties or fifties in good health and CMV-seronegative.

V usage is TRBV29-1 and J usage is TRBJ2-3, with 8 bases that match TRBD1. The germline V gene encodes CDR1 SQVTM and CDR2 ANQGSEA. With V trimmed by 3 bases and J by 9 bases, 2 bases remained unmatched. The CDR3 spans 11 residues. CDR3 sequence reads: CSVEGTGTQYF. DNA for the CDR3: TGCAGCGTTGAGGGGACAGGAACGCAGTATTTT.

CDR3 sequence reads: CASSQEGEGGYQPQHF. The CDR3 bases are TGCGCCAGCAGCCAAGAAGGGGAGGGTGGGTATCAGCCCCAGCATTTT. The rearrangement links TRBV4-1 to TRBJ1-5; TRBD1 might be the D (5 bases). CDR1 is MGHRA, CDR2 YSYEKL, per germline. The length of the CDR3 is 16 residues. Trimming shortened V by 0 bases and J by 5 bases, and 14 bases separated the two germline ends.

In DNA form, the CDR3 reads TGTGCCAGCAGCTCGGGGGGGTGGAGTGAGCAGTTCTTC. Its translation is CASSSGGWSEQFF. V gene TRBV5-8 combines with J gene TRBJ2-1; TRBD2 matches 8 bases. Looked up from germline, CDR1 is SGHTS and CDR2 is YDEGEE. CDR3 length: 13 amino acids. The trim removed 3 bases at V and 9 bases at J, leaving 5 bases unmatched. Full variable domain (rest looked up from reference TRBV5-8 and TRBJ2-1): EAGVTQSPTHLIKTRGQQATLRCSPISGHTSVYWYQQALGLGLQFLLWYDEGEERNRGNFPPRFSGRQFPNYSSELNVNALELEDSALYLCASSSGGWSEQFFGPGTRLTVL.